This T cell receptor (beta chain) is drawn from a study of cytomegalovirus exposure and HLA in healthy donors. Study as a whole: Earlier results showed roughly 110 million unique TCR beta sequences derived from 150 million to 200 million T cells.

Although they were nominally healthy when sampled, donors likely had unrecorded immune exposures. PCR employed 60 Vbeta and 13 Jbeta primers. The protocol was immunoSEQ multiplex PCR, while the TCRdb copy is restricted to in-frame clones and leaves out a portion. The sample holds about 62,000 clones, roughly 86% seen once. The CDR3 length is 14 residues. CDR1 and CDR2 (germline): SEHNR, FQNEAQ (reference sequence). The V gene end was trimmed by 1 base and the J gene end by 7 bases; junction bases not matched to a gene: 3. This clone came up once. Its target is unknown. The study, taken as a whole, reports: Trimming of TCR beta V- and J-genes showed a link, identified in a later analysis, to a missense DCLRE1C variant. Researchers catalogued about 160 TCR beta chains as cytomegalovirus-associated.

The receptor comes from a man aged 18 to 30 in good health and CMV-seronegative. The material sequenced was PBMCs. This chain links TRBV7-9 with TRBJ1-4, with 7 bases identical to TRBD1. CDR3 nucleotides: TGTGCCAGCAGCTTAGAGGGGGCACTTGAAAAACTGTTTTTT. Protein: CASSLEGALEKLFF.